Shown below are 23 T cell receptor beta chains from a single sample sequenced in a study of blood T cell repertoires in COVID-19. This table comes from immunoSEQ multiplex PCR, and its TCRdb copy is limited to in-frame clones, with some not included. In the table there are 110,000 or so clones, roughly 80% of which are singletons. Sequenced material: peripheral blood. These receptors all stem from a man between 50 and 59 years old with acute or convalescent COVID-19.

V usage is TRBV7-3 and J usage is TRBJ2-7; 7 bases match TRBD1. Germline V gives CDR1 SGHTA, CDR2 FQGTGA. Trimming removed 2 bases from V and 2 bases from J; junction bases left unmatched: 6. This CDR3 is built from 15 residues. CDR3 coding DNA: TGTGCCAGCAGCTTATTGGGACAGCTACCCTACGAGCAGTACGTC. The encoded protein is CASSLLGQLPYEQYV.

The J gene is TRBJ2-3, the V gene TRBV6-1, with D hard to call. Germline loops: CDR1 MNHNS, CDR2 SASEGT. Deletions cut 1 base from V and 3 bases from J, with 11 bases between. This CDR3 has 15 amino acids. As DNA, the CDR3 is TGTGCCAGCAGTGAAGGAAGTTCTCGGACAGATACGCAGTATTTT. Amino acids: CASSEGSSRTDTQYF.

This chain uses TRBV28 with TRBJ1-1; D is possibly TRBD1 (5 bases). CDR3 length: 13 residues. In germline, CDR1 is MDHEN, CDR2 SYDVKM. V was trimmed by 1 base and J by 10 bases, leaving 13 bases between them. The CDR3 sequence is CASSLSPGRAAFF. The CDR3 DNA reads as TGTGCCAGCAGTTTATCCCCAGGGAGGGCAGCTTTCTTT.

The V call is TRBV7-2, the J call TRBJ1-5; D is unclear. The V end was cut by 4 bases, the J end by 6 bases, with 10 bases between. The CDR3 is made up of 13 amino acids. In germline, CDR1 is SGHTA, CDR2 FQGNSA. The DNA for the CDR3 is TGTGCCAGCAGCTCCCGGGGAACTCAGCCCCAGCATTTT. This gives the protein CASSSRGTQPQHF.

The rearrangement links TRBV28 to TRBJ1-2, with unresolved D. With 4 bases removed from V and 2 bases from J, the gap between germline ends came to 8 bases. This CDR3 spans 13 amino acids. Per the germline V gene, CDR1 is MDHEN and CDR2 is SYDVKM. This CDR3 is CASSSPGNYGYTF. CDR3 DNA: TGTGCCAGCAGTTCCCCGGGGAACTATGGCTACACCTTC.

The chain carries TRBV21-1 and TRBJ1-1; TRBD1, the table's D call, lacks a check against the DNA. TRBV21-1 is tagged as a pseudogene. The CDR3 runs 14 residues. The CDR3 bases are TGTGCCAGCAGACTGGACAGAGAGAACACTGAAGCTTTCTTT. It yields the protein CASRLDRENTEAFF.

CDR3 residues: CASSPVSGTDTQYF. The CDR3 DNA reads TGTGCCAGCAGCCCAGTGAGCGGCACAGATACGCAGTATTTT. The genes are TRBV2 and TRBJ2-3; D remains unclear. Germline V gene lookup returns CDR1 SNHLY and CDR2 FYNNEI. The CDR3 extends over 14 amino acids. V was trimmed by 6 bases and J by 1 base, leaving 11 bases between them.

The genes are TRBV27 and TRBJ2-1; 10 bases align to TRBD2. Germline assignment: CDR1 MNHEY and CDR2 SMNVEV (reference sequence). The CDR3 spans 16 residues. V lost 8 bases to trimming and J lost 3 bases; unmatched junction nucleotides: 10. The CDR3 spells CASYTRGLAHYNEQFF. DNA of the CDR3: TGTGCCAGCTACACCCGGGGACTAGCGCACTACAATGAGCAGTTCTTC.

The chain combines TRBV6-5 with TRBJ2-7; D uncertain. V was shortened by 6 bases and J by 0 bases, with 15 bases between the two germline ends. Germline V gene sequence: CDR1 MNHEY, CDR2 SVGAGI. This CDR3 comprises 15 residues. The CDR3 coding sequence is TGTGCCAGCAGGCTTGGCGCGGCGAGCTCCTACGAGCAGTACGTC. It is translated as CASRLGAASSYEQYV.

This clone was seen a handful of times. The V gene is TRBV10-3, the J gene TRBJ1-1; TRBD1 aligns across 7 bases. After removal of 4 bases from V and 1 base from J, the junction contained 12 bases not matched to a gene. CDR3 length: 17 amino acids. Looked up from germline, CDR1 is ENHRY and CDR2 is SYGVKD. In DNA form, the CDR3 reads TGTGCCATCAGTGCGAAACAGGGGACGGAAGGGAACACTGAAGCTTTCTTT. Protein product: CAISAKQGTEGNTEAFF.

The chain couples TRBV11-2 to TRBJ1-6; 11 positions match TRBD1. Germline V gene lookup returns CDR1 SGHAT and CDR2 FQNNGV. The CDR3 is made up of 18 amino acids. J gave up 5 bases and V 3 bases, and 9 bases lay outside the gene matches. The CDR3 region is CASSFGDRGSLDNSPLHF. In DNA, the CDR3 is TGTGCCAGCAGCTTTGGGGACAGGGGGTCTCTCGATAATTCACCCCTCCACTTT.

V gene TRBV18 combines with J gene TRBJ2-3, with D unclear. Trimming removed 6 bases at V and 7 bases at J, with 14 bases between. CDR1 is KGHSH, CDR2 LQKENI, per germline. There are 13 residues in the CDR3. The CDR3 sequence is CASSSIPTNTQYF. Written as DNA, the CDR3 is TGTGCCAGCTCGTCGATTCCAACAAATACGCAGTATTTT.

The J gene is TRBJ1-2, the V gene TRBV5-4, with D hard to call. Trimming stripped 1 base from V and 0 bases from J, with 7 bases between. Germline V lookup: CDR1 SGHNT, CDR2 YYREEE (reference sequence). CDR3 size: 14 residues. CDR3 sequence (DNA): TGTGCCAGCAGCTTGCAGTTAACTAACTATGGCTACACCTTC. Its translation: CASSLQLTNYGYTF.

This chain joins TRBV6-2 or TRBV6-3 and TRBJ1-2; D unresolved. The CDR3 runs 15 residues. Trimming cost V 3 bases and J 1 base, with 12 bases left between them. Germline CDR1 reads MNHEY; CDR2 reads SVGEGT. The CDR3 DNA follows: TGTGCCAGCAGTTATGGTGGCCCCCTTAACTATGGCTACACCTTC. Translating it yields CASSYGGPLNYGYTF.

The CDR3: CASRGTGRDQPQHF. DNA for the CDR3: TGTGCCAGCAGGGGGACTGGAAGGGATCAGCCCCAGCATTTT. V and J are TRBV3-1 (or the pseudogene TRBV3-2) and TRBJ1-5; maybe TRBD1 (5 bases). The germline gives CDR1 LGHDT, CDR2 YNNKEL (reference sequence). V was cut by 6 bases and J by 5 bases, with 14 bases left in between. CDR3 length: 14 amino acids.

The chain couples TRBV6-1 to TRBJ2-7, with TRBD1 identical over 7 bases. Germline loops: CDR1 MNHNS, CDR2 SASEGT. J lost 2 bases, V lost 1 base, and 2 bases had no gene match. The CDR3 contains 14 residues. CDR3 sequence: CASSEGTGAYEQYV. Here the CDR3 DNA reads TGTGCCAGCAGTGAAGGGACAGGAGCCTACGAGCAGTACGTC.

This clone was observed a single time. V is TRBV29-1 and J is TRBJ2-7; the match to TRBD1 covers 7 bases. This CDR3 spans 13 amino acids. Germline CDR1 SQVTM, CDR2 ANQGSEA. Germline trimming cut 6 bases from V and 4 bases from J; bases unmatched to any gene: 9. Here the CDR3 DNA reads TGCAGCGTCAAGACACAGGGGAGATACGAGCAGTACTTC. Amino acid sequence: CSVKTQGRYEQYF.

The CDR3 DNA reads TGCAGTGCGACAGGTAATTCACCCCTCCACTTT. Protein sequence: CSATGNSPLHF. V is TRBV20-1 and J is TRBJ1-6; a possible D gene is TRBD1 (6 bases). This CDR3 has 11 amino acids. Germline lookup yields CDR1 DFQATT and CDR2 SNEGSKA (reference sequence). Trimming took off 6 bases at V and 6 bases at J, with 6 bases between the two ends.

The rearrangement joins TRBV20-1 to TRBJ1-6, with D perhaps matching TRBD1 (6 bases). V was cut by 3 bases and J by 7 bases, with 10 bases left in between. Germline V gene lookup returns CDR1 DFQATT and CDR2 SNEGSKA (reference sequence). The CDR3 runs to 13 residues. CDR3 amino acids: CSASQGPNSPLHF. For the CDR3, the DNA is TGCAGTGCTAGTCAGGGGCCCAATTCACCCCTCCACTTT.

The chain is built from TRBV9 and TRBJ2-1; 11 nucleotides line up with TRBD2. Per germline, CDR1 SGDLS and CDR2 YYNGEE. The V and J ends lost 4 bases and 12 bases, in that order; junction bases with no gene match: 6. The CDR3 runs 13 residues. The CDR3 here is CASSLTSGVMQFF. The CDR3 region has the DNA TGTGCCAGCAGCTTGACTAGCGGGGTTATGCAGTTCTTC.

V is TRBV5-8 and J is TRBJ1-2; D is undetermined. The CDR3 contains 16 residues. Germline V gene data show CDR1 as SGHTS and CDR2 as YDEGEE. With 1 base removed from V and 1 base from J, the gap between germline ends came to 14 bases. The CDR3 loop reads CASSLLTPEVNYGYTF. The DNA for the CDR3 is TGTGCCAGCAGCTTGCTAACACCGGAGGTTAACTATGGCTACACCTTC.

The V gene is TRBV6-6, the J gene TRBJ2-2; possibly TRBD2 for D (6 bases). Germline V gene sequence: CDR1 MNHNY, CDR2 SVGAGI (reference sequence). This CDR3 has 16 residues. V gave up 5 bases and J gave up 1 base, with 14 bases separating them. DNA of the CDR3: TGTGCCAGCAGTCCTCTGGACTACAAGAACACCGGGGAGCTGTTTTTT. Protein product: CASSPLDYKNTGELFF.

The gene calls are TRBV20-1 and TRBJ2-3; 8 nucleotides agree with TRBD2. CDR3 length: 15 residues. V dropped 3 bases and J dropped 3; count of bases not matched to a gene: 8. Germline V gene sequence: CDR1 DFQATT, CDR2 SNEGSKA (reference sequence). CDR3 sequence reads: CSASAAGGLTDTQYF. CDR3 sequence (DNA): TGCAGTGCTAGTGCGGCGGGGGGATTGACAGATACGCAGTATTTT.